This T cell receptor (beta chain) was observed in a study of T cell responses to AZD1222 COVID-19 vaccine. Study conclusions and caveats: Only after the peak T cell response were repertoires sampled.

CDR3 length equals 13 residues. V lost 5 bases to trimming and J lost 12 bases; unmatched junction nucleotides: 13. CDR1 and CDR2 from the germline V gene are SGHTA and FQGNSA. TCRdb keeps only in-frame clones here, not all; method: immunoSEQ multiplex PCR. In the table there are 120,000 or so clones, 88% of which are singletons. About this clone: Its antigen remains unknown.

This receptor was identified in an adult in good health. The starting material was peripheral blood, obtained on day 0 of AZD1222 vaccination. The chain carries TRBV7-2 and TRBJ2-7; 7 bases agree with TRBD2. CDR3 nucleotide sequence: TGTGCCAGCAGCCAGACGACAACTAGCGTTCCGTACTTC. Translated, it gives CASSQTTTSVPYF.